This TCR beta chain was sequenced in a study of CXCR3-negative and CXCR3-positive naive CD8 T cells. Study-wide findings and caveats: Naive cells that were CXCR3-negative or CXCR3-positive used TRBV-TRBJ genes alike, while memory cells diverged. Much lower diversity was found in memory CD8+ cells, while both naive subsets had comparably high diversity. The level of CXCR3 expression partially decreased after cryopreservation; the majority of assays used fresh PBMCs. More hydrophobic TRB CDR3s were found in CXCR3-positive naive cells than in CXCR3-negative naive cells.

About this clonotype itself: Its antigen is unknown.

Naive CD8+ T cells carried a CD45RO-CCR7+CD27+CD95- phenotype. CDR3 size: 12 residues. Germline V gene data show CDR1 as SGHDN and CDR2 as FVKESK. 5' RACE with UMI labels generated the TRB cDNA libraries. TCRdb reanalyzed the 5' RACE reads and collapses them to one entry per CDR3 protein, without DNA. This sample contains 130,000 to 150,000 distinct CDR3 sequences. The rearrangement joins TRBV14 to TRBJ2-4. Sequencing input: naive CXCR3+ CD8+ T cells from blood. Subset given: CD45RO-CCR7+CD27+CD95- naive CD8+ T cells expressing CXCR3 (TNR3+). The sequence came from a human donor in good health. Some clones in this sample may be carry-over from other donors' samples. CDR3 sequence: CASSQDGDIQYF.